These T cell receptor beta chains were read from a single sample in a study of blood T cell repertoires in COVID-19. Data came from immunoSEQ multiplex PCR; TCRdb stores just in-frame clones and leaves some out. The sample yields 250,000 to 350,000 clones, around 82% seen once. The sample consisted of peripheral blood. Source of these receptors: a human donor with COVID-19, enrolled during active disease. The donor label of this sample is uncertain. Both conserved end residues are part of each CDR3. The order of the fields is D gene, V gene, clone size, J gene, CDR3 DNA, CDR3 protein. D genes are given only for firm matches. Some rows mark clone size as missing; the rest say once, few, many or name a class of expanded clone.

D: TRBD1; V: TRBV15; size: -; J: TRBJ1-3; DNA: TGTGCCACCAGCAAGACAGGGGAAATTTCTGGAAACACCATATATTTT; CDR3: CATSKTGEISGNTIYF
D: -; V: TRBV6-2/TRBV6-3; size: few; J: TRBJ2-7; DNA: TGTGCCAGCAGTTCCCTGATCCACAGGGACTCCTACGAGCAGTACTTC; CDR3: CASSSLIHRDSYEQYF
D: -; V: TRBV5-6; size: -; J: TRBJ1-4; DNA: TGTGCCAGCAGTCCCGGGGGATATAATGAAAAACTGTTTTTT; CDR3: CASSPGGYNEKLFF
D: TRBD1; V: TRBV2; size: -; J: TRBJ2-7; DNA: TGTGCCAGCAGGGACAGGGGGACAAACTCCTACGAGCAGTACTTC; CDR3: CASRDRGTNSYEQYF
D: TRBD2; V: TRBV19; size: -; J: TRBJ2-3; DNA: TGTGCCAGTAGTCTGGTAGCGGGAGGGGTGGATACGCAGTATTTT; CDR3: CASSLVAGGVDTQYF
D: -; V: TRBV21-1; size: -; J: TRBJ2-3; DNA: TGTGCCAGCAGCAAAGTGCCAGCGGGAGGGACCCCAGATACGCAGTATTTT; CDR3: CASSKVPAGGTPDTQYF
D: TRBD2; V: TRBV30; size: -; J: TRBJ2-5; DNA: TGTGCCTGGAGTGAGACTAGCTTTGGGTCAAAGACCCAGTACTTC; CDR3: CAWSETSFGSKTQYF
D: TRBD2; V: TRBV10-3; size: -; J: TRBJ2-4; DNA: TGTGCCATCGGAGCGGGAGGCCACATTCAGTACTTC; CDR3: CAIGAGGHIQYF
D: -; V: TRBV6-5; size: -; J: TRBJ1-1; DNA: TGTGCCAGCAGTTGGGGGGTTGAAGCTTTCTTT; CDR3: CASSWGVEAFF
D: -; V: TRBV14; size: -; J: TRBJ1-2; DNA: TGTGCCAGCAGCCAAGCTAGGGGATCCTATGGCTACACCTTC; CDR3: CASSQARGSYGYTF
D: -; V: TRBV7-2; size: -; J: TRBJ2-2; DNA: TGTGCCAGCAGCTTAGCGGGGGCTCAGAACACCGGGGAGCTGTTTTTT; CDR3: CASSLAGAQNTGELFF
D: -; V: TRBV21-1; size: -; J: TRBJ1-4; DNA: TGTGCCAGCAGCAAAAACCCTAACGGACAGCCGCATGCAACTAATGAAAAACTGTTTTTT; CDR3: CASSKNPNGQPHATNEKLFF
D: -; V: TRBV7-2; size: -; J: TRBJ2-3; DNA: TGTGCCAGCAGCTCCGTACGGGTTGGGGATACGCAGTATTTT; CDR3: CASSSVRVGDTQYF
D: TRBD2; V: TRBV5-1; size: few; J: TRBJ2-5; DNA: TGCGCCAGCAGCTTGGGAGTAGCGGGAGTTGGGTTCGAGACCCAGTACTTC; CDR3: CASSLGVAGVGFETQYF
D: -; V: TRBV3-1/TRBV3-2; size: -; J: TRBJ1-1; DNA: TGTGCCAGCAGAACGGGGCCGGAGGGGGAAGCTTTCTTT; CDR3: CASRTGPEGEAFF
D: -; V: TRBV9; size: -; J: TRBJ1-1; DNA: TGTGCCAGCAGCGTAGGGGGCACGACCACTGAAGCTTTCTTT; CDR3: CASSVGGTTTEAFF
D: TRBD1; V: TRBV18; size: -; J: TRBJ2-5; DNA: TGTGCCAGCTCACCAAACAGGGGGCCTCGAGAGACCCAGTACTTC; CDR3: CASSPNRGPRETQYF
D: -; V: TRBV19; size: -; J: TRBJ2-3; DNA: TGTGCCAGTAGTATGTACGCGGGACTCCCACCGCAGTATTTT; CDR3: CASSMYAGLPPQYF
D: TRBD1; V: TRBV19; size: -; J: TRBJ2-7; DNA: TGTGCCAGTAGAGGGGTCGGGACAGAACATTACGAGCAGTACTTC; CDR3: CASRGVGTEHYEQYF
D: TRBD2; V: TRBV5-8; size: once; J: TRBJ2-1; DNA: TGTGCCAGCAGCTTCAGCGGGACTAACAATGAGCAGTTCTTC; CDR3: CASSFSGTNNEQFF